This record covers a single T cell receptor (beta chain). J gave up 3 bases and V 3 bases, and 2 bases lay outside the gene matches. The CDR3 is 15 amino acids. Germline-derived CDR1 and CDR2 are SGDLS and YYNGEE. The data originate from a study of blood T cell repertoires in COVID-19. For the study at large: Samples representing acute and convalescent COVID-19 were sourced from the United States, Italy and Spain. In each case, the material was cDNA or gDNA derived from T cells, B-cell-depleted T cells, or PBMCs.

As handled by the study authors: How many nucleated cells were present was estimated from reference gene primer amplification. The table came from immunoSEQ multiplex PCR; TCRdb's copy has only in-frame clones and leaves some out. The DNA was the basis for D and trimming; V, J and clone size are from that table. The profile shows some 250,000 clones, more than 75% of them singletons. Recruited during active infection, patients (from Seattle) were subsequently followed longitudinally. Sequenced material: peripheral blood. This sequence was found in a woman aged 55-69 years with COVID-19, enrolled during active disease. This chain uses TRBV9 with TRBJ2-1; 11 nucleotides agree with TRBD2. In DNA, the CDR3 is TGTGCCAGCAGCGGCACTAGCGGGAGCTACAATGAGCAGTTCTTC. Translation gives CASSGTSGSYNEQFF. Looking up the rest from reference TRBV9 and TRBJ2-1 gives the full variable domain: DSGVTQTPKHLITATGQRVTLRCSPRSGDLSVYWYQQSLDQGLQFLIQYYNGEERAKGNILERFSAQQFPDLHSELNLSSLELGDSALYFCASSGTSGSYNEQFFGPGTRLTVL.